Below, one T cell receptor (beta chain) is given with its context. Its antigen is unknown. Sequencing used immunoSEQ multiplex PCR; TCRdb keeps in-frame clones, though not all of them. Here the sample spans about 14,000 clones, approximately 73% being singletons. The sample originates from a study of CD4 T cells in relation to SARS-CoV-2 and coronaviruses. Overall study: PBMCs were cultured with antigen for nine to eleven days before TCR beta sequencing. The restricting HLA molecule for shared crossreactive spike epitopes was mapped. Study-level findings and limits: Pre-pandemic and post-infection samples never came from the same donor.

Unexposed donor CD4+ T cells date from about 2011-2018, before the COVID-19 pandemic. The cells were cultured for 9 to 11 days before CD4+ T cells were isolated. Fresh IL-2 medium replaced half the medium on days 3 and 7. CDR3 length equals 14 residues. Germline CDR1 reads KGHDR; CDR2 reads SFDVKD. V lost 2 bases and J lost 8, with 14 bases in between. Sequenced: CD4+ T cells from PBMCs, cultured in vitro. This TCR came from a human donor in good health. V gene TRBV24-1 combines with J gene TRBJ1-2; the D gene is possibly TRBD1 (5 bases). Here the CDR3 DNA reads TGTGCCACCAGTGATTCCGGGGGGATGGAAGGCTACACCTTC. The encoded protein is CATSDSGGMEGYTF.